Here is one T cell receptor (beta chain) with its context. This sample is drawn from a study of blood T cell repertoires in COVID-19. Study in general: COVID-19 samples, acute and convalescent, were from the United States, Italy and Spain. T cells, B-cell-depleted T cells, or PBMCs supplied cDNA or gDNA.

Original processing methods: By means of reference gene primer amplification, nucleated cell counts were estimated. Generated by immunoSEQ multiplex PCR, the TCRdb table keeps only in-frame clones and is missing some. That table gives V, J and clone size, and the DNA gave D and trimming. The table records roughly 300,000 clones, around 87% of them present only once. Germline V gene data show CDR1 as SGHTA and CDR2 as FQGNSA. The CDR3 contains 15 residues. Trimming shortened V by 5 bases and J by 1 base, and 12 bases separated the two germline ends. The clonotype originates from a woman between 45 and 60 years old who had recovered from COVID-19. This chain joins TRBV7-2 and TRBJ1-5; D gene unclear. Input material: peripheral blood. CDR3 in amino acids: CASSALGGSNQPQHF. For the CDR3, the DNA is TGTGCCAGCAGCGCACTCGGAGGGAGCAATCAGCCCCAGCATTTT. Looking up the rest from reference TRBV7-2 and TRBJ1-5 gives the full variable domain: GAGVSQSPSNKVTEKGKDVELRCDPISGHTALYWYRQSLGQGLEFLIYFQGNSAPDKSGLPSDRFSAERTGGSVSTLTIQRTQQEDSAVYLCASSALGGSNQPQHFGDGTRLSIL.